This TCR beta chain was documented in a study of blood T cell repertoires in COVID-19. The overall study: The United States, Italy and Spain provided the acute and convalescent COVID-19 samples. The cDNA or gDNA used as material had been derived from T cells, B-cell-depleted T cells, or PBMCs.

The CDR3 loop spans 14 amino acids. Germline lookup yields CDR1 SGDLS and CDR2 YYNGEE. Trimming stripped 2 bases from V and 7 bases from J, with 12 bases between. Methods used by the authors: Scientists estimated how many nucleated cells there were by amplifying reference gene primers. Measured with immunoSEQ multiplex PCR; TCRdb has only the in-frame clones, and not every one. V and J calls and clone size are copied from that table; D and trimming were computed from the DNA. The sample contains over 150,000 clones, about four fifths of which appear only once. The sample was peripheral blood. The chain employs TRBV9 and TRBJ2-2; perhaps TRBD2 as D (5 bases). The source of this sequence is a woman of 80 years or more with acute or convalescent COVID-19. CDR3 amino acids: CASSVSSSGGELFF. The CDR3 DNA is TGTGCCAGCAGCGTCTCTAGCTCGGGCGGGGAGCTGTTTTTT.